This is a list of T cell receptor beta chains from one sample in a study of T-cell reconstitution after alpha-beta-depleted transplantation in children. TCRdb reprocessed the PCR reads via MiXCR and lists one record per CDR3 protein. The repertoire holds 230,000 or so distinct CDR3 sequences, with 9.7% as singletons. Sequenced material: PBMCs from the stem cell graft donor, taken from the stem cell graft. The receptors come from a human donor who donated a stem cell graft to a child with SCID. CDR3s include the opening cysteine and the closing phenylalanine or tryptophan. Fields, in order: V gene, clone size, J gene, D gene, CDR3 DNA, CDR3 protein. A D gene is named only where the DNA matches it firmly. Clone size is not always given. Where it is, it says once, few, many or a class for expanded clones.

V gene: TRBV6-1; clone size: many; J gene: TRBJ2-1; D gene: TRBD1; CDR3 DNA: TGTGCCAGCAGTGAAGCGGACAGGGAATGGGATGAGCAGTTCTTC; CDR3 protein: CASSEADREWDEQFF
V gene: TRBV5-1; clone size: many; J gene: TRBJ1-4; D gene: .; CDR3 DNA: TGCGCCAGCAGCTTGGGCACCACGGGGAAAGGGGTTGAAAAACTGTTTTTT; CDR3 protein: CASSLGTTGKGVEKLFF
V gene: TRBV12-3/TRBV12-4; clone size: many; J gene: TRBJ1-1; D gene: TRBD1; CDR3 DNA: TGTGCCAGCAGTTTACGTCAGGGGGCTGTGGACACTGAAGCTTTCTTT; CDR3 protein: CASSLRQGAVDTEAFF
V gene: TRBV5-1; clone size: many; J gene: TRBJ2-7; D gene: TRBD1; CDR3 DNA: TGCGCCAGCAGCTTAACCCCGGGACAGGGTTACGAGCAGTACTTC; CDR3 protein: CASSLTPGQGYEQYF
V gene: TRBV7-6; clone size: few; J gene: TRBJ2-7; D gene: .; CDR3 DNA: TGTGCCAGCAGCTTTGAATTGGGCCGCGGCTCCTACGAGCAGTACTTC; CDR3 protein: CASSFELGRGSYEQYF
V gene: TRBV10-1; clone size: many; J gene: TRBJ2-3; D gene: TRBD2; CDR3 DNA: TGCGCCAGCAGTTTTCTAGCGGGAGATACGCAGTATTTT; CDR3 protein: CASSFLAGDTQYF
V gene: TRBV27; clone size: many; J gene: TRBJ2-7; D gene: TRBD1; CDR3 DNA: TGTGCCAGCAGTTTTATTTGGGACAGGGCGTACGAGCAGTACTTC; CDR3 protein: CASSFIWDRAYEQYF
V gene: TRBV20-1; clone size: .; J gene: TRBJ2-1; D gene: .; CDR3 DNA: TGCAGTGCTAGAGGGGACGCTCTTGGACCTTTGAGCAATGAGCAGTTCTTC; CDR3 protein: CSARGDALGPLSNEQFF
V gene: TRBV14; clone size: many; J gene: TRBJ2-3; D gene: TRBD1; CDR3 DNA: TGTGCCAGCAAAGGGACAGGGTACACAGATACGCAGTATTTT; CDR3 protein: CASKGTGYTDTQYF
V gene: TRBV28; clone size: few; J gene: TRBJ2-1; D gene: TRBD2; CDR3 DNA: TGTGCCAGCAGTCCCGGGACTAGCGGGCCCTTAAGATCAGTATATGAGCAGTTCTTC; CDR3 protein: CASSPGTSGPLRSVYEQFF
V gene: TRBV7-6; clone size: .; J gene: TRBJ2-3; D gene: TRBD1; CDR3 DNA: TGTGCCAGCAGCTTTACAGGGGGCATGGATACGCAGTATTTT; CDR3 protein: CASSFTGGMDTQYF
V gene: TRBV5-5; clone size: .; J gene: TRBJ2-1; D gene: .; CDR3 DNA: TGTGCCAGCAGCTTGGATGCCACAATCTACAATGAGCAGTTCTTC; CDR3 protein: CASSLDATIYNEQFF
V gene: TRBV10-3; clone size: many; J gene: TRBJ2-7; D gene: TRBD2; CDR3 DNA: TGTGCCATCAGCCGGGGGGATTCCTACGAGCAGTACTTC; CDR3 protein: CAISRGDSYEQYF
V gene: TRBV12-3/TRBV12-4; clone size: many; J gene: TRBJ1-5; D gene: .; CDR3 DNA: TGTGCCAGCAGTCGCGTGGCAGGGGATAGCAATCAGCCCCAGCATTTT; CDR3 protein: CASSRVAGDSNQPQHF
V gene: TRBV20-1; clone size: .; J gene: TRBJ2-7; D gene: TRBD1; CDR3 DNA: TGCAGTGCTCCGTGGACAGGAGGCGAGCAGTACTTC; CDR3 protein: CSAPWTGGEQYF
V gene: TRBV11-1; clone size: .; J gene: TRBJ1-5; D gene: .; CDR3 DNA: TGTGCCAGCAGCTTCAATTCATCACAGGACCCCGGAAGCAATCAGCCCCAGCATTTT; CDR3 protein: CASSFNSSQDPGSNQPQHF
V gene: TRBV7-9; clone size: many; J gene: TRBJ1-4; D gene: .; CDR3 DNA: TGTGCCAGCAGCTTGCGACAGTTGAACGATGAAAAACTGTTTTTT; CDR3 protein: CASSLRQLNDEKLFF
V gene: TRBV7-8; clone size: many; J gene: TRBJ1-6; D gene: TRBD1; CDR3 DNA: TGTGCCAGCAGCTTAGCGGGGACAGCTCTAGATTCACCCCTCCACTTT; CDR3 protein: CASSLAGTALDSPLHF
V gene: TRBV5-6; clone size: many; J gene: TRBJ2-7; D gene: .; CDR3 DNA: TGTGCCAGCAGCTTTCAGGTCGCCTACGAGCAGTACTTC; CDR3 protein: CASSFQVAYEQYF
V gene: TRBV9; clone size: few; J gene: TRBJ2-5; D gene: TRBD1; CDR3 DNA: TGTGCCAGCAGCAGGGGGCCGTTGACCCAAGAGACCCAGTACTTC; CDR3 protein: CASSRGPLTQETQYF
V gene: TRBV18; clone size: many; J gene: TRBJ2-7; D gene: TRBD1; CDR3 DNA: TGTGCCAGCTCACCTACGGACAGGGACTACGAGCAGTACTTC; CDR3 protein: CASSPTDRDYEQYF
V gene: TRBV7-2; clone size: many; J gene: TRBJ2-3; D gene: .; CDR3 DNA: TGTGCCAGCAGCACCCGGGGGACTGGTACGCAGTATTTT; CDR3 protein: CASSTRGTGTQYF
V gene: TRBV7-3; clone size: many; J gene: TRBJ1-5; D gene: .; CDR3 DNA: TGTGCCAGCAGCCAAATTCCGGGGGTGGGAAGGCCCCAGCATTTT; CDR3 protein: CASSQIPGVGRPQHF
V gene: TRBV4-1; clone size: .; J gene: TRBJ1-5; D gene: TRBD1; CDR3 DNA: TGCGCCAGCGGGCCCGCCGCCAGGGGGCATGAAAGCAATCAGCCCCAGCATTTT; CDR3 protein: CASGPAARGHESNQPQHF
V gene: TRBV20-1; clone size: many; J gene: TRBJ1-5; D gene: .; CDR3 DNA: TGCAGTGCTATACCCCACCCCGGCCAGCCCCAGCATTTT; CDR3 protein: CSAIPHPGQPQHF
V gene: TRBV6-5; clone size: many; J gene: TRBJ1-6; D gene: .; CDR3 DNA: TGTGCCAGCAGTTACGGGGCAAGCTCCTATAATTCACCCCTCCACTTT; CDR3 protein: CASSYGASSYNSPLHF
V gene: TRBV6-1; clone size: many; J gene: TRBJ1-2; D gene: .; CDR3 DNA: TGTGCCAGCTACCCGGCCTCGGACCCCGGGTATGGCTACACCTTC; CDR3 protein: CASYPASDPGYGYTF
V gene: TRBV7-2; clone size: many; J gene: TRBJ2-3; D gene: .; CDR3 DNA: TGTGCCAGCAGCCCCCCCCGAGGCACGCAGTATTTT; CDR3 protein: CASSPPRGTQYF
V gene: TRBV14; clone size: many; J gene: TRBJ2-3; D gene: .; CDR3 DNA: TGTGCCAGCAGCCTCCTGGATAGCACAGATACGCAGTATTTT; CDR3 protein: CASSLLDSTDTQYF
V gene: TRBV7-6; clone size: few; J gene: TRBJ2-5; D gene: .; CDR3 DNA: TGTGCCAGCAGCTTGCCGGGTACCCAGTACTTC; CDR3 protein: CASSLPGTQYF
V gene: TRBV10-3; clone size: .; J gene: TRBJ2-7; D gene: TRBD2; CDR3 DNA: TGTGCCATCAGCCTGACTAGCGGTCTGGGGGAGCAGTACTTC; CDR3 protein: CAISLTSGLGEQYF
V gene: TRBV20-1; clone size: many; J gene: TRBJ1-6; D gene: TRBD1; CDR3 DNA: TGCAGTGCTAGAGGACAGGGGGCAGGCTCACCCCTCCACTTT; CDR3 protein: CSARGQGAGSPLHF
V gene: TRBV6-6; clone size: many; J gene: TRBJ1-4; D gene: .; CDR3 DNA: TGTGCCAGCAGTTGGGGACGGGATGAAAAACTGTTTTTT; CDR3 protein: CASSWGRDEKLFF
V gene: TRBV10-2; clone size: many; J gene: TRBJ1-1; D gene: .; CDR3 DNA: TGCGCCAGCCGGGACCCGAACACTGAAGCTTTCTTT; CDR3 protein: CASRDPNTEAFF
V gene: TRBV7-8; clone size: many; J gene: TRBJ1-2; D gene: TRBD1; CDR3 DNA: TGTGCCAGCAGCTTGACCGACAGGGTTCCTTATGGCTACACCTTC; CDR3 protein: CASSLTDRVPYGYTF
V gene: TRBV7-9; clone size: few; J gene: TRBJ1-6; D gene: .; CDR3 DNA: TGTGCCAGCAGCCGACCTGCCGGGGACGATTCACCCCTCCACTTT; CDR3 protein: CASSRPAGDDSPLHF
V gene: TRBV20-1; clone size: many; J gene: TRBJ2-1; D gene: TRBD1; CDR3 DNA: TGCAGTGCGAGAAGGGACAGGGGCTCCTACAATGAGCAGTTCTTC; CDR3 protein: CSARRDRGSYNEQFF
V gene: TRBV5-1; clone size: many; J gene: TRBJ2-5; D gene: .; CDR3 DNA: TGCGCCAGCAGCTTGGCCAGGGCGGGACAAGAGACCCAGTACTTC; CDR3 protein: CASSLARAGQETQYF
V gene: TRBV7-2; clone size: many; J gene: TRBJ2-7; D gene: .; CDR3 DNA: TGTGCCAGCAGCTTATATGGCAGATACTACGAGCAGTACTTC; CDR3 protein: CASSLYGRYYEQYF
V gene: TRBV11-1; clone size: few; J gene: TRBJ2-1; D gene: .; CDR3 DNA: TGTGCCAGCAGCTTGAAAGGGCGGCCGGGGACACTTCGGTGGGCAGGTGAGCAGTTCTTC; CDR3 protein: CASSLKGRPGTLRWAGEQFF
V gene: TRBV9; clone size: many; J gene: TRBJ1-6; D gene: .; CDR3 DNA: TGTGCCAGCAGCGTAGCATTGGAGCAGGCCGGATATAATTCACCCCTCCACTTT; CDR3 protein: CASSVALEQAGYNSPLHF
V gene: TRBV6-1; clone size: few; J gene: TRBJ2-5; D gene: TRBD2; CDR3 DNA: TGTGCCAGCAGTAATAGCGGGGGGGCCGTGACCCAGTACTTC; CDR3 protein: CASSNSGGAVTQYF
V gene: TRBV2; clone size: many; J gene: TRBJ1-5; D gene: TRBD1; CDR3 DNA: TGTGCCAGCAGTGAAGAAAGGTTGGGGGGGACAGTTACTTATAGCAATCAGCCCCAGCATTTT; CDR3 protein: CASSEERLGGTVTYSNQPQHF
V gene: TRBV7-9; clone size: many; J gene: TRBJ2-1; D gene: .; CDR3 DNA: TGTGCCAGCCGCCCAGCCTACAATGAGCAGTTCTTC; CDR3 protein: CASRPAYNEQFF
V gene: TRBV5-1; clone size: many; J gene: TRBJ2-1; D gene: .; CDR3 DNA: TGCGCCAGCAGCTGGGGGCCCCCCTACAATGAGCAGTTCTTC; CDR3 protein: CASSWGPPYNEQFF
V gene: TRBV5-6; clone size: few; J gene: TRBJ2-6; D gene: .; CDR3 DNA: TGTGCCAGCAGCGCACGGTTCTCCGGGGCCAACGTCCTGACTTTC; CDR3 protein: CASSARFSGANVLTF